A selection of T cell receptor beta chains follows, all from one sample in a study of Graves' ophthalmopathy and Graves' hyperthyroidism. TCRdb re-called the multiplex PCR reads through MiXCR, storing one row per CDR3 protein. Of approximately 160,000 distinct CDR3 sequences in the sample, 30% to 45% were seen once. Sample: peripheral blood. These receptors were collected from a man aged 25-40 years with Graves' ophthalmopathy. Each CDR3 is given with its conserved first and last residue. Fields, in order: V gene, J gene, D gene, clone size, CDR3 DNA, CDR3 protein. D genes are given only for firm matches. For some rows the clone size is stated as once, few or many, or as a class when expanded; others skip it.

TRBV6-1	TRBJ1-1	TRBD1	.	TGTGCCAGCAGTCCGAGCAGGGGGCGTTTTCTCGACACTGAAGCTTTCTTT	CASSPSRGRFLDTEAFF
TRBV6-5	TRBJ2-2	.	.	TGTGCCAGCAGTTACCCAGGCCCCACCGGGGAGCTGTTTTTT	CASSYPGPTGELFF
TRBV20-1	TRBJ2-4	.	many	TGCAGTGCACAGAAAAACATTCAGTACTTC	CSAQKNIQYF
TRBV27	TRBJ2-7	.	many	TGTGCCAGCAGTTTAGCGGACAGCTCCTACGAGCAGTACTTC	CASSLADSSYEQYF
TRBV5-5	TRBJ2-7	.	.	TGTGCCAGCAGCTTGATGGCCGACCAATCCTACGAGCAGTACTTC	CASSLMADQSYEQYF
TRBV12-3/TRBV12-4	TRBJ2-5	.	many	TGTGCCAGCAGCCCCCAGCGCCAAGAGACCCAGTACTTC	CASSPQRQETQYF
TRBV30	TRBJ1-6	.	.	TGTGCCTGGAGTTCGGAGGAGTATTCACCCCTCCACTTT	CAWSSEEYSPLHF
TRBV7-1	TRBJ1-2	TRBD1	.	TGTGCCAGCAGCTCACCCTCGGACAGGGGGTATGGCTACACCTTC	CASSSPSDRGYGYTF
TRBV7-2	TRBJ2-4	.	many	TGTGCCAGCAGCTTCGGAACAGGAGGGGCCATTCAGTACTTC	CASSFGTGGAIQYF
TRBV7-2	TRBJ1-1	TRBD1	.	TGTGCCAGCAGGACCGGGACAGGGCTCACTGAAGCTTTCTTT	CASRTGTGLTEAFF
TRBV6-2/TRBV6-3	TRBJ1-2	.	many	TGTGCCAGCAGTACACACTATGGCTACACCTTC	CASSTHYGYTF
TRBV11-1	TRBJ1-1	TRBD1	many	TGTGCCAGCAGCGCCTGGACAGGGAACACTGAAGCTTTCTTT	CASSAWTGNTEAFF
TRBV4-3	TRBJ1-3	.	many	TGCGCCAGCAGCCAAAACCCTCCGGACAGAACCTCTGGAAACACCATATATTTT	CASSQNPPDRTSGNTIYF
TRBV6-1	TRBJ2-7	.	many	TGTGCCAGCAGTCCAGGGTCCTCGCCGTTGGAGCAGTACTTC	CASSPGSSPLEQYF
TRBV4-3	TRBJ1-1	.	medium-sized	TGCGCCAGCAGCCAAGGGGGTCTTCGGAACACTGAAGCTTTCTTT	CASSQGGLRNTEAFF
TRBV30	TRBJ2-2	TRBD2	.	TGTGCCTGGCTAGCGGGAGACACCGGGGAGCTGTTTTTT	CAWLAGDTGELFF
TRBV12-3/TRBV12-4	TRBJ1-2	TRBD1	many	TGTGCCAGCAGCCCCTTCCGGACAGGCTACGGCTACACCTTC	CASSPFRTGYGYTF
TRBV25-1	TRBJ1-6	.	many	TGTGCCAGCGATGCGGGACTTTATAATTCACCCCTCCACTTT	CASDAGLYNSPLHF
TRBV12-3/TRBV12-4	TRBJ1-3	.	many	TGTGCCAGCACCTTGATGACATTGTCCTCCGGAAACACCATATATTTT	CASTLMTLSSGNTIYF
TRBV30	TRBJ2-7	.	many	TGTGCCTGGAGTGTCAGCTACGAGCAGTACTTC	CAWSVSYEQYF
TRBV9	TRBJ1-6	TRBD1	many	TGTGCCAGCAGCCGCGGACAGGCTAGAACACCCCTCCACTTT	CASSRGQARTPLHF
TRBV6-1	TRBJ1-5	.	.	TGTGCCAGTTCCGACGCGGGCAATCAGCCCCAGCATTTT	CASSDAGNQPQHF
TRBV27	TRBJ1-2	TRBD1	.	TGTGCCAGCAGTTTAACGAACAGGGGAGGAGGCTACACCTTC	CASSLTNRGGGYTF
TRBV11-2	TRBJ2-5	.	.	TGTGCCAGCAGCTTAAATGTCGAGTTTGAGAAGACCCAGTACTTC	CASSLNVEFEKTQYF
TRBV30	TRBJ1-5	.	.	TGTGCCTGGACCCCATCGAAGGATCTTAGTCAGCCCCAGCATTTT	CAWTPSKDLSQPQHF
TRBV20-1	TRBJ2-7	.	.	TGCAGTGCGACCGGGACGGGAACCTACGAGCAGTACTTC	CSATGTGTYEQYF
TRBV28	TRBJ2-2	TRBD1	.	TGTGCCAGCAGCTCACAGGGGGCGGCCGGGGAGCTGTTTTTT	CASSSQGAAGELFF
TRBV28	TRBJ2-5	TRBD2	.	TGTGCCAGCAGGTTCGGCGGGGGGGCTTTAGAGACCCAGTACTTC	CASRFGGGALETQYF
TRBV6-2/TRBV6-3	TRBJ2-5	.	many	TGTGCCAGCATTGGGATGGGGACCCCCCAAGAGACCCAGTACTTC	CASIGMGTPQETQYF
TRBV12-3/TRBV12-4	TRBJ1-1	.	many	TGTGCCAGCAGTCCCCAGGGGTTGGACACTGAAGCTTTCTTT	CASSPQGLDTEAFF
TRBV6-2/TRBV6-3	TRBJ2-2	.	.	TGTGCCAGCAGTCCCGGTCACTTTTGGGGCGCGAACACCGGGGAGCTGTTTTTT	CASSPGHFWGANTGELFF
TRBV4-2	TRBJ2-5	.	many	TGTGCCAGCAGCCAAGGAAGCGCCCACCAAGAGACCCAGTACTTC	CASSQGSAHQETQYF
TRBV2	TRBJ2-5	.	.	TGTGCCAGCAGTGAATTTATAAGGGCAAGGACGGAGACCCAGTACTTC	CASSEFIRARTETQYF
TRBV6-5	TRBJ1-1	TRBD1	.	TGTGCCAGCAGTTCTGGACAGGCGGGTGAAGCTTTCTTT	CASSSGQAGEAFF
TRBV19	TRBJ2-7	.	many	TGTGCCAACCAGGACAGCGAGCAGTACTTC	CANQDSEQYF
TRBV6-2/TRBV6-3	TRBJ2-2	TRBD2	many	TGTGCCAGTGTAAGTGGACTAGCGGGACCCACCGGGGAGCTGTTTTTT	CASVSGLAGPTGELFF
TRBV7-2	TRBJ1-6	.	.	TGTGCCAGCAGCCTCGGCCAGACCCTTTATAATTCACCCCTCCACTTT	CASSLGQTLYNSPLHF
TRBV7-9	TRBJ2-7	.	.	TGTGCCAGCAGCTTAGAGGCAGTAACCTACGAGCAGTACTTC	CASSLEAVTYEQYF
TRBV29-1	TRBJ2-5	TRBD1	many	TGCAGCGTTGAAGGGGCATGGACAGGCAAAGAGACCCAGTACTTC	CSVEGAWTGKETQYF
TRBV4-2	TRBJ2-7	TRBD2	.	TGTGCCAGCAGCCACACTAGCGGGAGTCGCTACGAGCAGTACTTC	CASSHTSGSRYEQYF
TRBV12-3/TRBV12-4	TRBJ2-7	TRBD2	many	TGTGCCAGCAGTTTAGGTAGCGGGGCCACCTACGAGCAGTACTTC	CASSLGSGATYEQYF
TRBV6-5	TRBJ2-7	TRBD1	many	TGTGCCAGCACATACTCCTTTCCCGGGACAGGGGACTACGAGCAGTACTTC	CASTYSFPGTGDYEQYF
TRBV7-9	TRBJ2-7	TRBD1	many	TGTGCCAGCGGGTTCCGGGACAGGGCCAACGAGCAGTACTTC	CASGFRDRANEQYF
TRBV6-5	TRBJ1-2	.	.	TGTGCCAGCAGTTATGGGGGCAGGGCGGATGGCTACACCTTC	CASSYGGRADGYTF
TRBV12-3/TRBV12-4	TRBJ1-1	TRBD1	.	TGTGCCAGCACCCGGACAGGGGACAGTGTAAACACTGAAGCTTTCTTT	CASTRTGDSVNTEAFF
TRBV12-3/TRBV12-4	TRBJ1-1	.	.	TGTGCCAGCAGTTTACACGAAAACACTGAAGCTTTCTTT	CASSLHENTEAFF
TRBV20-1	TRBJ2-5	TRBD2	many	TGCAGTGCTAGAGAAGGACTAGCGGGGCAGACCCAGTACTTC	CSAREGLAGQTQYF
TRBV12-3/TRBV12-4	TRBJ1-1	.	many	TGTGCCAGCAGTTTGCGGTTGAACACTGAAGCTTTCTTT	CASSLRLNTEAFF
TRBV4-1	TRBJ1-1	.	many	TGCGCCAGCAGCCAACCCACCATGAACACTGAAGCTTTCTTT	CASSQPTMNTEAFF
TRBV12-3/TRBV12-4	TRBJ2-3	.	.	TGTGCCAGCAGTCTCCCACCCGCGGTGGATACGCAGTATTTT	CASSLPPAVDTQYF
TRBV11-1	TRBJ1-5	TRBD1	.	TGTGCCAGCAGCCCGGGGACAGGGTCGAGCAATCAGCCCCAGCATTTT	CASSPGTGSSNQPQHF
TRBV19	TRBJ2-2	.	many	TGTGCCAGTAGTATTCGGGAGTCTAGAGCCGGGGAGCTGTTTTTT	CASSIRESRAGELFF
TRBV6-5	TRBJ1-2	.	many	TGTGCCAGCAGTTCCGGGCAGAATGGCTACACCTTC	CASSSGQNGYTF